The clone carrying this T cell receptor (beta chain) was picked up one time. This specimen comes from a study of blood T cells in healthy people across ages. PCR was performed a second time for about 6 to 12 cycles using a sample-barcoded 5' primer and a J-beta primer mix. Using its own MiXCR run on the 5' RACE reads, TCRdb lists one record per CDR3 protein. The table records over 1,500,000 distinct CDR3 sequences, about 39% of them present only once. J gave up 1 base and V 1 base, and 6 bases lay outside the gene matches. The CDR3 covers 17 residues. Germline CDR1 is MGHRA and CDR2 is YSYEKL. The receptor was isolated from a human donor in good health. Sequencing was done on a sample of blood. The chain is built from TRBV4-1 and TRBJ2-2; 7 bases match TRBD2. The CDR3 here is CASSQVGAGENTGELFF. CDR3 coding DNA: TGCGCCAGCAGCCAAGTAGGGGCGGGGGAGAACACCGGGGAGCTGTTTTTT.